These T cell receptor beta chains were read from a single sample in a study of vaccination effects on CD4 cells after COVID-19. Using immunoSEQ multiplex PCR, the repertoire was profiled, and TCRdb retains in-frame clones only, with some absent. The table shows around 75,000 clones, with over 60% occurring only once. No antigen is known for these receptors. Sequencing used CD4+ T cells from PBMCs cultured with HIV peptides, obtained before COVID-19 vaccination. Every receptor here comes from a human donor who had a prior SARS-CoV-2 infection. CDR3s include the opening cysteine and the closing phenylalanine or tryptophan. D genes are given only for firm matches. Rows give clone size only sometimes, using once, few, many, or a class for an expanded clone.

>TRBV5-1|15|TRBJ2-2|-|TRBD2
TGCGCCAGCAGCTTGGCGGCGGGGGAGGTCGGGGAGCTGTTTTTT
CASSLAAGEVGELFF
>TRBV12-3/TRBV12-4|12|TRBJ2-1|-|TRBD2
TGTGCCAGCAGTCCATTAGCGGGAGAGCAGTTCTTC
CASSPLAGEQFF
>TRBV2|14|TRBJ2-7|once|TRBD2
TGTGCCAGCATCGGACTAGCGGGAATCTACGAGCAGTACTTC
CASIGLAGIYEQYF
>TRBV15|14|TRBJ2-7|few|TRBD2
TGTGCCACCTGGCCGGGCGGGAGGGCCAACGAGCAGTACTTC
CATWPGGRANEQYF
>TRBV19|13|TRBJ2-5|-|-
TGTGCCAGTAGCCCGGGACGACAAGAGACCCAGTACTTC
CASSPGRQETQYF
>TRBV4-1|17|TRBJ1-2|many|TRBD1
TGCGCCAGCAGTCAATCCGCGGGACAGATATCTAACTATGGCTACACCTTC
CASSQSAGQISNYGYTF
>TRBV28|15|TRBJ2-7|few|TRBD1
TGTGCCAGCAGCCCAACAGGGGTCGAGTCCTACGAGCAGTACTTC
CASSPTGVESYEQYF
>TRBV29-1|14|TRBJ2-1|-|TRBD2
TGCAGCTCCTCTAGCGGGGGTTTTTGGGGTGAGCAGTTCTTC
CSSSSGGFWGEQFF
>TRBV5-6|15|TRBJ2-1|-|-
TGTGCCAGCAGCTCTCCGGGACACTCCTACAATGAGCAGTTCTTC
CASSSPGHSYNEQFF
>TRBV7-9|14|TRBJ1-2|-|-
TGTGCCAGCAGCTTAGGGGGTTATGACTATGGCTACACCTTC
CASSLGGYDYGYTF
>TRBV19|14|TRBJ1-5|-|TRBD1
TGTGCCAGTAGTCGACAGGGAGGCGGTCAGCCCCAGCATTTT
CASSRQGGGQPQHF
>TRBV7-3|13|TRBJ2-1|-|-
TGTGCCAGCAGCCCGGGACCTAACAATGAGCAGTTCTTC
CASSPGPNNEQFF
>TRBV2|15|TRBJ2-1|-|TRBD2
TGTGCCAGCAGTGTCACTAGCGGGGGGTACAATGAGCAGTTCTTC
CASSVTSGGYNEQFF
>TRBV24-1|11|TRBJ2-2|-|-
TGTGCCACCAGTGTAACCGGGGAGCTGTTTTTT
CATSVTGELFF
>TRBV5-1|17|TRBJ1-2|-|TRBD1
TGCGCCAGCAGCCTGTTCGGACAGGGCACTTGGAACTATGGCTACACCTTC
CASSLFGQGTWNYGYTF
>TRBV7-2|14|TRBJ1-2|-|TRBD1
TGTGCCAGCAGCCCGGACAGGCAGTCCTATGGCTACACCTTC
CASSPDRQSYGYTF
>TRBV18|17|TRBJ1-2|-|TRBD1
TGTGCCAGCTCACCACCAAATAAAAGACAGGGAGGGAATGGCTACACCTTC
CASSPPNKRQGGNGYTF
>TRBV7-2|15|TRBJ1-1|once|-
TGTGCCGGCGGGGCGGGGGGGTCATCCTTTACTGAAGCTTTCTTT
CAGGAGGSSFTEAFF
>TRBV6-5|14|TRBJ1-5|-|-
TGTGCCAGCATCTCATCTTTTTGGCCTCAGCCCCAGCATTTT
CASISSFWPQPQHF
>TRBV7-2|13|TRBJ2-5|-|-
TGTGCCAGCAGCTTAGGTCAGCAAGAGACCCAGTACTTC
CASSLGQQETQYF
>TRBV7-6|15|TRBJ2-1|-|-
TGTGCCAGCAGCCCTCGGCGCGGAACCTACAATGAGCAGTTCTTC
CASSPRRGTYNEQFF
>TRBV5-1|18|TRBJ1-6|-|TRBD1
TGCGCCAGCAGCTTTGCGCCGGGACAGGTACAAGGGAAATCACCCCTCCACTTT
CASSFAPGQVQGKSPLHF